The source of this T cell receptor (beta chain) is a study of human T cells and chemical hapten exposure. The overall study: Patients got weekly scalp diphenylcyclopropenone doses over the approximately 25-week study.

TCRdb re-called the RACE reads with MiXCR, one entry per CDR3 protein. This sample has about 96,000 distinct CDR3 sequences, with around 9.3% found just once. This clonotype was seen ten or more times. Described time point: patch test 2, 6 weeks after DPC sensitization. Treatment defined: therapeutic diphenylcyclopropenone sensitization with weekly scalp DPC. Phlebotomy was performed prior to application of every patch test. CDR3 size: 14 residues. Trimming left V 1 base short and J 3 bases short, with 10 bases between. The rearrangement uses TRBV12-3 or TRBV12-4 and TRBJ2-7; D is tentatively TRBD1 or TRBD2 (6 bases each). The sequence was obtained from a woman between 35 and 50 years old with alopecia areata. Some clones in this sample may be carry-over from other donors' samples. The material was whole blood, obtained in connection with sensitization to the hapten diphenylcyclopropenone (DPC). The CDR3 protein is CASSLGGDIYEQYF. The CDR3 DNA reads as TGTGCCAGCAGTTTAGGCGGGGACATCTACGAGCAGTACTTC.